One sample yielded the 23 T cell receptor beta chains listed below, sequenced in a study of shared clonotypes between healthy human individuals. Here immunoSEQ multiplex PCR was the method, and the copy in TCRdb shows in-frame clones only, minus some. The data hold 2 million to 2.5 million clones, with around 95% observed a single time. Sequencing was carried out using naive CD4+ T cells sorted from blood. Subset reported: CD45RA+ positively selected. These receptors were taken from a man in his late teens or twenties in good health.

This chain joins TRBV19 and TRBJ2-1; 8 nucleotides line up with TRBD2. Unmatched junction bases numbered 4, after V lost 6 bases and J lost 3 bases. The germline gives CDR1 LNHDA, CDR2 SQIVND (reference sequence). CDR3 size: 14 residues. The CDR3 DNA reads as TGTGCCAGTAGCCCGGGACTAGTCTACAATGAGCAGTTCTTC. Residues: CASSPGLVYNEQFF.

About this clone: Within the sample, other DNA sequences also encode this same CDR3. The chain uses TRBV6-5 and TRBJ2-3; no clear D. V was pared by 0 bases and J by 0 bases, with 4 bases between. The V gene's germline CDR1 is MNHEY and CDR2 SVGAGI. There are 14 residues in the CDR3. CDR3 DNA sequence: TGTGCCAGCAGTTACTCACTAAGCACAGATACGCAGTATTTT. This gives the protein CASSYSLSTDTQYF.

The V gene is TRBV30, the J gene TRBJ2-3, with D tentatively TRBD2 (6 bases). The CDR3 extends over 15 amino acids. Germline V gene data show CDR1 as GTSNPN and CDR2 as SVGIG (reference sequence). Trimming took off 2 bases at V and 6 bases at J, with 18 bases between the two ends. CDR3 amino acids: CAWSTGTKGRDTQYF. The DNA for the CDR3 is TGTGCCTGGAGTACCGGGACCAAAGGGAGGGATACGCAGTATTTT.

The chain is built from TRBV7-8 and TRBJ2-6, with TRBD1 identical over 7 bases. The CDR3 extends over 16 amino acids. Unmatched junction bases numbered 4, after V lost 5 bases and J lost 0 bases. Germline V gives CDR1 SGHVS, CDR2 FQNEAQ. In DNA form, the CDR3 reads TGTGCCAGCAGCCCGGGGACAGTCTCTGGGGCCAACGTCCTGACTTTC. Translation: CASSPGTVSGANVLTF.

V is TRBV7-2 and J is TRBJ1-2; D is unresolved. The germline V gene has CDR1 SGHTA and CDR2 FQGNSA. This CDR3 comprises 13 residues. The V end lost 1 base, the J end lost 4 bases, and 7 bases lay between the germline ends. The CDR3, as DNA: TGTGCCAGCAGCTTAGTAGATCTCTATGGCTACACCTTC. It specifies CASSLVDLYGYTF.

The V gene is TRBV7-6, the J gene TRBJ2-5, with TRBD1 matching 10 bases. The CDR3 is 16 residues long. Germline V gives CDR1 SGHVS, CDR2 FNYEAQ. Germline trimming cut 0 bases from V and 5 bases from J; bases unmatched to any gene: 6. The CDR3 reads CASSLAGTGVAETQYF. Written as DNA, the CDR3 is TGTGCCAGCAGCTTAGCGGGGACAGGGGTAGCTGAGACCCAGTACTTC. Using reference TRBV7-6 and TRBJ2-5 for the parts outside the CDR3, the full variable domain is GAGVSQSPRYKVTKRGQDVALRCDPISGHVSLYWYRQALGQGPEFLTYFNYEAQQDKSGLPNDRFSAERPEGSISTLTIQRTEQRDSAMYRCASSLAGTGVAETQYFGPGTRLLVL.

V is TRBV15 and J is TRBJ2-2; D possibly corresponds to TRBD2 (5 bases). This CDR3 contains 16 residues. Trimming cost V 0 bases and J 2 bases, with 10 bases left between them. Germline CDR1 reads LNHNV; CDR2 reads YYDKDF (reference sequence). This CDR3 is CATSRDQSSNTGELFF. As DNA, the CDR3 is TGTGCCACCAGCAGAGATCAATCTAGCAACACCGGGGAGCTGTTTTTT.

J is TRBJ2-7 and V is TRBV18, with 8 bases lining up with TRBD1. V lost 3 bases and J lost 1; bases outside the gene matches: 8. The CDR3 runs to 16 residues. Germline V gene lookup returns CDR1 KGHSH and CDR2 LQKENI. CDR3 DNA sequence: TGTGCCAGCTCACCGCTTGAAGGACAGGGATCCTACGAGCAGTACTTC. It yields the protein CASSPLEGQGSYEQYF.

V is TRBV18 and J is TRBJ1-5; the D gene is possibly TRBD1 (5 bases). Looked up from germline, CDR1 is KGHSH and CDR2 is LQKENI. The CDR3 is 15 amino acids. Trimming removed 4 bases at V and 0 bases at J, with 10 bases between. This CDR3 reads CASSRGTDSNQPQHF. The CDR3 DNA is TGTGCCAGCTCACGGGGGACGGATAGCAATCAGCCCCAGCATTTT.

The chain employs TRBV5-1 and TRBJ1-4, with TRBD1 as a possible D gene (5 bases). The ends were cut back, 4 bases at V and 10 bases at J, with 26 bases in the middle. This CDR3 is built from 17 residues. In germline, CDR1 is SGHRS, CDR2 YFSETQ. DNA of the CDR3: TGCGCCAGCAGCCTTTCGGGGACCGGCCAGGACCGGGGAAAACTGTTTTTT. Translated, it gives CASSLSGTGQDRGKLFF. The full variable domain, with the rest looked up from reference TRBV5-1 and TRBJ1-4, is KAGVTQTPRYLIKTRGQQVTLSCSPISGHRSVSWYQQTPGQGLQFLFEYFSETQRNKGNFPGRFSGRQFSNSRSEMNVSTLELGDSALYLCASSLSGTGQDRGKLFFGSGTQLSVL.

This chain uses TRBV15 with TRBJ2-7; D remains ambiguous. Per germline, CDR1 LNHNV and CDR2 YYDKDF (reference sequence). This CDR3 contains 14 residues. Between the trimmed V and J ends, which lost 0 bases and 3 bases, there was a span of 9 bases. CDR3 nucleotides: TGTGCCACCAGCAGAGATCAATCCATCTACGAGCAGTACTTC. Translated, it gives CATSRDQSIYEQYF.

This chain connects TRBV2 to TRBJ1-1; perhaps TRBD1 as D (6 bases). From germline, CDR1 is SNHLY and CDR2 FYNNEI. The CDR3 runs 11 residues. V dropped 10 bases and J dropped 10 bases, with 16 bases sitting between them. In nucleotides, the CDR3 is TGTGCCACTAAGGGGGGCGGGCGAGCTTTCTTT. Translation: CATKGGGRAFF. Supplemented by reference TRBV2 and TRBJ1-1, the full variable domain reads EPEVTQTPSHQVTQMGQEVILRCVPISNHLYFYWYRQILGQKVEFLVSFYNNEISEKSEIFDDQFSVERPDGSNFTLKIRSTKLEDSAMYFCATKGGGRAFFGQGTRLTVV.

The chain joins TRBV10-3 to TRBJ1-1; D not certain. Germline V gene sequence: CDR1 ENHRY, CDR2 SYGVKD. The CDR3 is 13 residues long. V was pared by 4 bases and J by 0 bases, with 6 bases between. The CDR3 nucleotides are TGTGCCATCAGTGCCGACATGAACACTGAAGCTTTCTTT. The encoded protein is CAISADMNTEAFF.

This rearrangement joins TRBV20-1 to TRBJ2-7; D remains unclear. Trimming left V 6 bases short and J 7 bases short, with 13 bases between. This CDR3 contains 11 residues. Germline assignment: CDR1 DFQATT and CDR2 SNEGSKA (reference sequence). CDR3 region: CSAGRVGEQYF. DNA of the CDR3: TGCAGTGCCGGTAGGGTCGGGGAGCAGTACTTC.

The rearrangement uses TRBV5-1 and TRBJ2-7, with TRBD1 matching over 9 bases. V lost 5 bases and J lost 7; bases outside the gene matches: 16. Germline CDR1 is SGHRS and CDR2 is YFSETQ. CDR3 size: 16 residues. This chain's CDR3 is CASSFAMDRGMGEQYF. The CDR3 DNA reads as TGCGCCAGCAGTTTTGCGATGGACAGGGGTATGGGAGAGCAGTACTTC.

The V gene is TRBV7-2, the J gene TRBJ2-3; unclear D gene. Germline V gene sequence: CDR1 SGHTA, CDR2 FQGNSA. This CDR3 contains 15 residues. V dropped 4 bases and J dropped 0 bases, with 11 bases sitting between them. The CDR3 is CASSSDSTSTDTQYF. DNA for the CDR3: TGTGCCAGCAGCTCCGATTCGACTAGCACAGATACGCAGTATTTT.

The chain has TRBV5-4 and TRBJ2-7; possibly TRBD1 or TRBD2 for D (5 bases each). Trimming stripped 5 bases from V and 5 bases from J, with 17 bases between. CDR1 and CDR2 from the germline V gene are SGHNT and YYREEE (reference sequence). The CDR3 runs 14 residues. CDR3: CASSTGAMRDEQYF. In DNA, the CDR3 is TGTGCCAGCAGTACCGGGGCCATGAGGGACGAGCAGTACTTC.

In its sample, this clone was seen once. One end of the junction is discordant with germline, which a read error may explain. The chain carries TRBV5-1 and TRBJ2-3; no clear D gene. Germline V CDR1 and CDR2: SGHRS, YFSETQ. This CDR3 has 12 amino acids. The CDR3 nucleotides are TGCGCCAGCAGCGGAGACACAAATACGCAGTATTTT. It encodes CASSGDTNTQYF.

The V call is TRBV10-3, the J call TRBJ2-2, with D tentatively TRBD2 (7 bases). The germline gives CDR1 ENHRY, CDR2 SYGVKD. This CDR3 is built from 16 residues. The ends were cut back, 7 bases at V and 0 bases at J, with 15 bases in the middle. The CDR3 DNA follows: TGTGCCATCACCCGGGGCGGGGGCGCGAACACCGGGGAGCTGTTTTTT. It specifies CAITRGGGANTGELFF.

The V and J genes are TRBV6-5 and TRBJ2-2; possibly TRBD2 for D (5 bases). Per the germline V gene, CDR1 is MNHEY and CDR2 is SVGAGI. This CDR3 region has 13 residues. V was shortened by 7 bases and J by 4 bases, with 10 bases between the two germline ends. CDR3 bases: TGTGCCAGCAACCTAGGAGGCACCGGGGAGCTGTTTTTT. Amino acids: CASNLGGTGELFF.

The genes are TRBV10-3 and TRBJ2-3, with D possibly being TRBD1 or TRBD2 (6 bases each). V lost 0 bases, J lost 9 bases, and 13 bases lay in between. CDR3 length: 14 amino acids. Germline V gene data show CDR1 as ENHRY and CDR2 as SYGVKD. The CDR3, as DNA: TGTGCCATCAGTGAGTCCGGGGGCCTGGGGACGCAGTATTTT. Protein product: CAISESGGLGTQYF.

CDR3: CASSLSQGYEQYF. The CDR3 DNA is TGTGCCAGTAGTCTAAGCCAGGGGTACGAGCAGTACTTC. The chain carries TRBV19 and TRBJ2-7; D may be TRBD1 (6 bases). Looked up from germline, CDR1 is LNHDA and CDR2 is SQIVND (reference sequence). V was cut by 5 bases and J by 4 bases, with 12 bases left in between. CDR3 length equals 13 residues. Combining the CDR3 with reference TRBV19 and TRBJ2-7 gives the whole variable domain DGGITQSPKYLFRKEGQNVTLSCEQNLNHDAMYWYRQDPGQGLRLIYYSQIVNDFQKGDIAEGYSVSREKKESFPLTVTSAQKNPTAFYLCASSLSQGYEQYFGPGTRLTVT.

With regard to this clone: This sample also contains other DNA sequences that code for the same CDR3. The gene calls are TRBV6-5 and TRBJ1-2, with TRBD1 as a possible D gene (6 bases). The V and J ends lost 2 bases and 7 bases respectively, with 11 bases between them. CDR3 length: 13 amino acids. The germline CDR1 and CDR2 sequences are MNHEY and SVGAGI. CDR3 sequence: CASSYGGARGYTF. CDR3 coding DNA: TGTGCCAGCAGTTACGGGGGGGCTCGTGGCTACACCTTC.